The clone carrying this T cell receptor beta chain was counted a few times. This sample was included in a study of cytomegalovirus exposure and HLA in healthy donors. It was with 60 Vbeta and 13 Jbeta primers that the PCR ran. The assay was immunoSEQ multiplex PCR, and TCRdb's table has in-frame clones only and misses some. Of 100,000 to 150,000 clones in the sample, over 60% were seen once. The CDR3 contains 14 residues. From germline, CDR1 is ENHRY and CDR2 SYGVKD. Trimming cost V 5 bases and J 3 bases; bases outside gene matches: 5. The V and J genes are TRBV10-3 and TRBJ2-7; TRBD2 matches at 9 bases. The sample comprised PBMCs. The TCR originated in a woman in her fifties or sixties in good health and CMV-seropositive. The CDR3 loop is CAISLAGDGYEQYF. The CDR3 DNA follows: TGTGCCATCAGTTTAGCGGGAGATGGCTACGAGCAGTACTTC.